This T cell receptor beta chain was captured in a study of blood T cell repertoires in COVID-19. Study information: Acute and convalescent COVID-19 samples came from the United States, Italy and Spain. The analysed material was cDNA or gDNA that came from T cells, B-cell-depleted T cells, or PBMCs.

Germline CDR1 KGHSY, CDR2 FQNENV. The CDR3 has 18 residues. Deletions cut 0 bases from V and 4 bases from J, with 21 bases between. In the source study's methods: Counts of nucleated cells, estimated from reference gene primer amplification, were obtained. Method: immunoSEQ multiplex PCR; TCRdb's copy keeps in-frame clones and lacks some. The DNA gave D and trimming, while V, J and clone size come from that table. The sample includes around 130,000 clones, approximately 84% of them seen just once. The gene calls are TRBV16 and TRBJ1-2; maybe TRBD1 (6 bases). The sequenced sample consisted of peripheral blood. The receptor comes from a woman in her 30s who had recovered from COVID-19. CDR3 sequence reads: CASSQSGWHTGFGYGYTF. The CDR3 region has the DNA TGTGCCAGCAGCCAATCTGGTTGGCACACAGGGTTCGGCTATGGCTACACCTTC.